The 3 T cell receptor beta chains reported below all come from one sample, sequenced in a study of neurological immune-mediated disorders. In TCRdb, the 5' RACE reads were re-called with MiXCR into one record per CDR3 protein. The sample yields approximately 100,000 distinct CDR3 sequences, 3.5% seen once. The sequencing input was PBMCs. These receptors were obtained from a woman between 18 and 30 years old with multiple sclerosis.

This clonotype appeared many times. The chain couples TRBV20-1 to TRBJ1-1; 12 positions agree with TRBD1. This CDR3 is 16 amino acids long. The V gene's germline CDR1 is DFQATT and CDR2 SNEGSKA (reference sequence). V shed 6 bases and J 4 bases; nucleotides not matched to a gene: 12. The CDR3 coding sequence is TGCAGTGCCGCCGGGACAGGGGGCAGCCTGAGCACTGAAGCTTTCTTT. Its protein is CSAAGTGGSLSTEAFF.

This clonotype occurred a few times. This chain joins TRBV20-1 and TRBJ2-1; no firm D call. CDR3 size: 16 residues. Deletions cut 1 base from V and 0 bases from J, with 13 bases between. Germline V gene sequence: CDR1 DFQATT, CDR2 SNEGSKA (reference sequence). This chain's CDR3 is CSARVNSWSSYNEQFF. For the CDR3, the DNA is TGCAGTGCTAGAGTTAATAGCTGGAGCTCCTACAATGAGCAGTTCTTC.

This clonotype has a count of ten or more. V usage is TRBV5-1 and J usage is TRBJ2-7; a weak D match, TRBD1 (5 bases). Trimming pared 4 bases from V and 5 bases from J, leaving 10 bases between. The CDR3 is 12 residues long. The germline V gene encodes CDR1 SGHRS and CDR2 YFSETQ. DNA for the CDR3: TGCGCCAGCAGCCAATTACAGGACGAGCAGTACTTC. This translates into CASSQLQDEQYF.